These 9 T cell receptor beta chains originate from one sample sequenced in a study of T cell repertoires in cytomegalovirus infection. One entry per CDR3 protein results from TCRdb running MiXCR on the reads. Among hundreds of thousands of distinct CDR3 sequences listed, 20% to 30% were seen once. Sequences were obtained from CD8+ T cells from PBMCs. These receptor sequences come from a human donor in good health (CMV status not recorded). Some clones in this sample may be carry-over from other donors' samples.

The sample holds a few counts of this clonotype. The CDR3 is CASSTFRRGPYEQYV. The CDR3 DNA is TGTGCCAGCAGCACCTTTAGGAGGGGCCCCTACGAGCAGTACGTC. This rearrangement joins TRBV28 to TRBJ2-7, with D possibly being TRBD2 (6 bases). The CDR3 totals 15 residues. Trimming cost V 6 bases and J 2 bases, with 17 bases left between them. Germline V CDR1 and CDR2: MDHEN, SYDVKM.

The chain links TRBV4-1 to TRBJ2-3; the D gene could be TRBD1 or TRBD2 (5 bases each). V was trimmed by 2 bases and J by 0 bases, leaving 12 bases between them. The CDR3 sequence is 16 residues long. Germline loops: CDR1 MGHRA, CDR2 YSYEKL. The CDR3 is CASSQRGTPSTDTQYF. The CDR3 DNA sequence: TGCGCCAGCAGCCAAAGAGGGACGCCTAGCACAGATACGCAGTATTTT.

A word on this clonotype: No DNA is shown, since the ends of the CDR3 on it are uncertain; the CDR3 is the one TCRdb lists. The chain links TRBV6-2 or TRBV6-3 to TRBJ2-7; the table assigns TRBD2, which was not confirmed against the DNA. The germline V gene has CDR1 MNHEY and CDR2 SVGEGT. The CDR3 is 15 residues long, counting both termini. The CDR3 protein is CASSSSTSGGYEQYV.

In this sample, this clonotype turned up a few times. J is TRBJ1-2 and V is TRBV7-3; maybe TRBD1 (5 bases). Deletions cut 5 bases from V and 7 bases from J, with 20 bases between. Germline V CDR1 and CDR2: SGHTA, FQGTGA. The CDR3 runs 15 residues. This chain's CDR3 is CASSPSWTSWSGYTF. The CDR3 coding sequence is TGTGCCAGCAGCCCTTCCTGGACAAGTTGGTCTGGCTACACCTTC.

The CDR3 DNA reads TGCAGTGCTAGAGATCGCCACAGGAGCTCCTACGAGCAGTACGTC. It specifies CSARDRHRSSYEQYV. The genes are TRBV20-1 and TRBJ2-7; D may be TRBD1 (5 bases). Germline V gives CDR1 DFQATT, CDR2 SNEGSKA (reference sequence). V lost 0 bases to trimming and J lost 0 bases, with 12 bases between them. CDR3 length: 15 amino acids.

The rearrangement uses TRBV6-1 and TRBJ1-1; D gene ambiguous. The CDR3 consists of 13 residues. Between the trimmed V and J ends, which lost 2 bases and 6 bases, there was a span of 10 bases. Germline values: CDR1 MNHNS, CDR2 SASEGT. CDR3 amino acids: CASSEITGPEAFF. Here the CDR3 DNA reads TGTGCCAGCAGTGAAATAACTGGGCCTGAAGCTTTCTTT.

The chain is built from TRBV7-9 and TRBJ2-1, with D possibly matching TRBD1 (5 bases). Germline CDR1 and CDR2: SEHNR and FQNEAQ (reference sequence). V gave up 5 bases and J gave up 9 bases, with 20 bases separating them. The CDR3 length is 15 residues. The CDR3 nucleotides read TGTGCCAGCAGCCCTCCTTTAGTGGGGCAGGGTGAGCAGTTCTTC. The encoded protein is CASSPPLVGQGEQFF.

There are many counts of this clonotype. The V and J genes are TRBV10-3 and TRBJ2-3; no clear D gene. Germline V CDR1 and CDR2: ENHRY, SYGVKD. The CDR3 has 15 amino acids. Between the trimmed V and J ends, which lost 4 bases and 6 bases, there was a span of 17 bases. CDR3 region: CAISGALSIADTQYF. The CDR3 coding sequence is TGTGCCATCAGTGGGGCCCTTTCGATTGCGGATACGCAGTATTTT.

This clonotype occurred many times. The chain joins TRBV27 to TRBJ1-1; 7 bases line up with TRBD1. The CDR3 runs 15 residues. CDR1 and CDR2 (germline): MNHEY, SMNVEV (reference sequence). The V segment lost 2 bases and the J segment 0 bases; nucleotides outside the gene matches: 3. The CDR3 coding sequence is TGTGCCAGCAGTTTACGGGACAGAGTGAACACTGAAGCTTTCTTT. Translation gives CASSLRDRVNTEAFF.